The clone carrying this T cell receptor beta chain was seen a few times. What it binds is not known. The data derive from a study of T cell responses to AZD1222 COVID-19 vaccine. The study's findings and limits: Regions 160-218 and 743-854 held dominance among vaccine-associated CD4 TCRs, which spanned spike.

Data came from immunoSEQ multiplex PCR; TCRdb stores just in-frame clones and leaves some out. The data show 95,000 to 100,000 clones, 86% seen once. This CDR3 has 14 amino acids. V dropped 2 bases and J dropped 3 bases, with 11 bases sitting between them. Per the germline V gene, CDR1 is LGHDT and CDR2 is YNNKEL (reference sequence). This clonotype originated in an adult in good health. V and J are TRBV3-1 (or the pseudogene TRBV3-2) and TRBJ2-7; D is unresolved. Here the sequenced sample was peripheral blood, taken on day 0 of AZD1222 vaccination. In nucleotides, the CDR3 is TGTGCCAGCAGCCAACCCCCAAGGGTCTACGAGCAGTACTTC. This codes for CASSQPPRVYEQYF.